A selection of T cell receptor beta chains follows, all from one sample in a study of vaccination and CD4 T cells after COVID-19. MiXCR was run by TCRdb on the PCR reads, yielding one entry per CDR3 protein. The table records roughly 10,000 distinct CDR3 sequences, approximately 60% of them present only once. These TCRs' antigens remain unknown. Sample: CD4+ T cells from blood, cultured in vitro. These receptors were collected from a human donor who had recovered from COVID-19. Each CDR3 is given with its conserved first and last residue. Each record gives: clone size, V gene, CDR3 length, J gene, D gene, CDR3 protein, CDR3 DNA. D genes are given only for firm matches. Clone size appears in some rows only: once, few, many, or a class for an expanded clone.

>once|TRBV21-1|14|TRBJ2-4|.
CASSGFLTGEDRDF
TGTGCCAGCAGCGGTTTCCTAACAGGGGAGGACCGAGACTTC
>few|TRBV10-1|15|TRBJ2-6|TRBD1
CASSAGGAGANVLTF
TGCGCCAGCAGTGCAGGGGGCGCTGGGGCCAACGTCCTGACTTTC
>.|TRBV7-9|14|TRBJ1-1|TRBD1
CASSLQGENTEAFF
TGTGCCAGCAGCTTACAGGGGGAGAACACTGAAGCTTTCTTT
>few|TRBV24-1|15|TRBJ2-7|.
CATSDPRTRTYEQYF
TGTGCCACCAGTGATCCCCGGACTCGTACCTACGAGCAGTACTTC
>.|TRBV7-2|15|TRBJ2-3|.
CASSLALALPDTQYF
TGTGCCAGCAGCTTAGCCCTAGCGTTGCCAGATACGCAGTATTTT
>.|TRBV7-3|16|TRBJ2-1|TRBD2
CASSPLSGISYNEQFF
TGTGCCAGCAGTCCGCTTAGCGGGATTTCCTACAATGAGCAGTTCTTC
>medium-sized|TRBV15|16|TRBJ1-1|.
CATSSWRGVQGTEAFF
TGTGCCACCAGCAGCTGGAGGGGAGTCCAGGGCACTGAAGCTTTCTTT
>.|TRBV9|17|TRBJ2-7|TRBD2
CASSPRPNSGRAYEQYF
TGTGCCAGCAGCCCTCGACCTAATAGCGGGAGGGCCTACGAGCAGTACTTC
>.|TRBV4-3|15|TRBJ2-7|.
CASSQSAGATYEQYF
TGCGCCAGCAGCCAATCGGCGGGGGCCACCTACGAGCAGTACTTC
>few|TRBV11-2|14|TRBJ1-1|.
CASSLAPSQGKAFF
TGTGCCAGCAGCTTAGCCCCCTCCCAAGGGAAAGCTTTCTTT
>.|TRBV6-1|17|TRBJ1-2|TRBD1
CASSVAQGVWKNYGYTF
TGTGCCAGCAGTGTGGCACAGGGGGTCTGGAAGAACTATGGCTACACCTTC
>.|TRBV20-1|15|TRBJ2-1|.
CSARDGAASYNEQFF
TGCAGTGCTAGAGATGGGGCCGCGTCCTACAATGAGCAGTTCTTC
>.|TRBV24-1|13|TRBJ2-4|.
CATRGGIGNIQYF
TGTGCCACAAGAGGCGGGATCGGGAACATTCAGTACTTC
>few|TRBV19|16|TRBJ1-6|TRBD1
CASSPLLGTAASPLHF
TGTGCCAGTAGTCCCCTACTCGGGACAGCAGCTTCACCCCTCCACTTT
>.|TRBV20-1|11|TRBJ1-1|.
CSANRDTEAFF
TGCAGTGCTAACCGGGACACTGAAGCTTTCTTT
>.|TRBV6-1|15|TRBJ1-5|TRBD1
CASKTGNGYNQPQHF
TGTGCCAGCAAGACAGGGAACGGATACAATCAGCCCCAGCATTTT
>.|TRBV30|13|TRBJ1-1|.
CAWSGGMNTEAFF
TGTGCCTGGAGTGGTGGAATGAACACTGAAGCTTTCTTT
>few|TRBV2|14|TRBJ2-2|.
CASSVQENTGELFF
TGTGCCAGCAGTGTACAGGAGAACACCGGGGAGCTGTTTTTT
>.|TRBV30|14|TRBJ1-1|TRBD1
CAWTGTGINTEAFF
TGTGCCTGGACCGGGACAGGGATCAACACTGAAGCTTTCTTT
>.|TRBV6-2/TRBV6-3|14|TRBJ1-1|.
CASSEGRAGTKAFF
TGTGCCAGCAGTGAGGGACGGGCCGGGACCAAAGCTTTCTTT
>.|TRBV10-2|13|TRBJ2-7|TRBD1
CASNGQGRYEQYF
TGCGCCAGCAACGGACAGGGCCGCTACGAGCAGTACTTC
>.|TRBV20-1|13|TRBJ1-4|.
CSAQGGSNEKLFF
TGCAGTGCTCAGGGAGGAAGTAATGAAAAACTGTTTTTT
>.|TRBV6-1|11|TRBJ1-5|.
CASYQMGFQHF
TGTGCCAGCTATCAAATGGGATTCCAGCATTTT
>.|TRBV10-1|15|TRBJ2-7|TRBD1
CASSVQGQPGYEQYF
TGCGCCAGCAGTGTTCAGGGACAGCCGGGATACGAGCAGTACTTC
>few|TRBV12-3/TRBV12-4|15|TRBJ2-3|TRBD2
CASSTGLAGGGTQYF
TGTGCCAGCAGTACCGGACTAGCGGGAGGTGGCACGCAGTATTTT
>few|TRBV20-1|22|TRBJ1-1|.
CSAILAGAPRLGGRQKNTEAFF
TGCAGTGCTATCTTGGCTGGGGCCCCGAGGCTGGGCGGGCGGCAAAAGAACACTGAAGCTTTCTTT
>.|TRBV12-3/TRBV12-4|16|TRBJ2-1|.
CASSPSPGLLHNEQFF
TGTGCCAGCAGCCCCTCCCCGGGACTCCTGCACAATGAGCAGTTCTTC
>few|TRBV6-1|14|TRBJ2-7|.
CASAPGADSYEQYF
TGTGCCAGCGCCCCGGGGGCAGATTCCTACGAGCAGTACTTC
>.|TRBV20-1|14|TRBJ1-6|TRBD1
CSARTGTAVSPLHF
TGCAGTGCCAGAACGGGGACAGCAGTTTCACCCCTCCACTTT
>few|TRBV20-1|16|TRBJ1-6|.
CSARDPRGGWFSPLHF
TGCAGTGCTAGGGACCCCCGCGGGGGCTGGTTTTCACCCCTCCACTTT
>.|TRBV5-1|15|TRBJ2-3|TRBD1
CASSLGDRGPDTQYF
TGCGCCAGCAGCTTGGGGGACAGGGGCCCAGATACGCAGTATTTT
>.|TRBV19|17|TRBJ1-6|.
CASRSMALDGGDSPLHF
TGTGCCAGTAGATCTATGGCCTTGGACGGAGGGGATTCACCCCTCCACTTT
>.|TRBV28|13|TRBJ1-2|.
CASSSKGLYGYTF
TGTGCCAGCAGTTCAAAGGGGCTCTATGGCTACACCTTC
>once|TRBV24-1|17|TRBJ2-1|.
CATSDSPTLRSYNEQFF
TGTGCCACCAGTGATTCTCCGACCTTGAGGTCCTACAATGAGCAGTTCTTC
>.|TRBV7-6|13|TRBJ1-1|.
CASSTQENTEAFF
TGTGCCAGCAGCACACAGGAGAACACTGAAGCTTTCTTT
>.|TRBV5-6|16|TRBJ2-3|TRBD2
CASSFKGLGFPDTQYF
TGTGCCAGCAGCTTTAAGGGACTAGGGTTTCCAGATACGCAGTATTTT
>.|TRBV3-1|12|TRBJ1-2|.
CASSPGLYGYTF
TGTGCCAGCAGCCCGGGACTTTATGGCTACACCTTC
>.|TRBV6-5|16|TRBJ2-3|.
CASSYLSHREGDTQYF
TGTGCCAGCAGTTACCTTAGTCACAGGGAGGGAGATACGCAGTATTTT
>.|TRBV19|12|TRBJ1-2|.
CASSTGGDGYTF
TGTGCCAGTAGTACCGGGGGGGACGGCTACACCTTC
>few|TRBV19|16|TRBJ1-5|TRBD1
CASRTGTGLANQPQHF
TGTGCCAGTAGAACTGGGACAGGTTTAGCAAATCAGCCCCAGCATTTT
>.|TRBV6-1|14|TRBJ1-1|.
CASNPQGLSSEAFF
TGTGCCAGCAACCCTCAGGGGTTATCTTCTGAAGCTTTCTTT
>.|TRBV10-3|14|TRBJ1-1|TRBD1
CAIVRGPVNTEAFF
TGTGCCATCGTCAGGGGGCCGGTGAACACTGAAGCTTTCTTT
>once|TRBV5-6|14|TRBJ2-5|.
CASSFRPYQETQYF
TGTGCCAGCAGCTTTAGGCCATACCAAGAGACCCAGTACTTC
>.|TRBV7-2|16|TRBJ2-7|TRBD1
CASSTYSGTGGRSQYF
TGTGCCAGCAGCACCTACTCCGGGACAGGGGGCAGATCGCAGTACTTC
>few|TRBV7-7|15|TRBJ2-2|TRBD2
CASSPGLISTGELFF
TGTGCTAGCAGCCCGGGACTAATCTCCACCGGGGAGCTGTTTTTT